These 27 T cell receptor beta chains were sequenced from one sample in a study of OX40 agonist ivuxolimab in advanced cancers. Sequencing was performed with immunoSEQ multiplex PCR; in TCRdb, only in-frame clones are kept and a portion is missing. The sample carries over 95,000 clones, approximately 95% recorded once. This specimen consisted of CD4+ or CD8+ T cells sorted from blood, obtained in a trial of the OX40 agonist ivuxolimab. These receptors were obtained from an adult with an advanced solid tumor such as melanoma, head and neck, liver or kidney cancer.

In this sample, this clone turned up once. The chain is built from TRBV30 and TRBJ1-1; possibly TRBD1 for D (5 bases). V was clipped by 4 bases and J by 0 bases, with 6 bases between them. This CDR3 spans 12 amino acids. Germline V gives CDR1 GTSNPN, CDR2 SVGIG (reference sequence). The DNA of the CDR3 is TGTGCCTGGAAGGGGTTGAACACTGAAGCTTTCTTT. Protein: CAWKGLNTEAFF. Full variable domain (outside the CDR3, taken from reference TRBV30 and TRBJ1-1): SQTIHQWPATLVQPVGSPLSLECTVEGTSNPNLYWYRQAAGRGLQLLFYSVGIGQISSEVPQNLSASRPQDRQFILSSKKLLLSDSGFYLCAWKGLNTEAFFGQGTRLTVV.

CDR3 region: CASSIRDREETQYF. CDR3 in DNA: TGTGCCAGTAGTATAAGGGACAGAGAAGAGACCCAGTACTTC. The gene calls are TRBV19 and TRBJ2-5; 7 positions match TRBD1. Losses at the gene ends were 2 bases for V and 3 bases for J; bases not matched to a gene: 3. The CDR3 consists of 14 residues. Germline V lookup: CDR1 LNHDA, CDR2 SQIVND (reference sequence).

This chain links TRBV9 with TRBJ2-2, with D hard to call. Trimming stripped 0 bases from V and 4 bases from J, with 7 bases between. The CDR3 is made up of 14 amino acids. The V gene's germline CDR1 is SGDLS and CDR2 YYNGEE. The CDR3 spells CASSVDGSTGELFF. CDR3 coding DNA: TGTGCCAGCAGCGTAGATGGAAGCACCGGGGAGCTGTTTTTT. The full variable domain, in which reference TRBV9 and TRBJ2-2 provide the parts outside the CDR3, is DSGVTQTPKHLITATGQRVTLRCSPRSGDLSVYWYQQSLDQGLQFLIQYYNGEERAKGNILERFSAQQFPDLHSELNLSSLELGDSALYFCASSVDGSTGELFFGEGSRLTVL.

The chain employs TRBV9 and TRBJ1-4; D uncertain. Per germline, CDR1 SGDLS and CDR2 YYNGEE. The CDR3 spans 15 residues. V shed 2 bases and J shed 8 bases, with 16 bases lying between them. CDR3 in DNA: TGTGCCAGCAGCGTGACGGGCGCCGGGATGGAAAAACTGTTTTTT. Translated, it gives CASSVTGAGMEKLFF.

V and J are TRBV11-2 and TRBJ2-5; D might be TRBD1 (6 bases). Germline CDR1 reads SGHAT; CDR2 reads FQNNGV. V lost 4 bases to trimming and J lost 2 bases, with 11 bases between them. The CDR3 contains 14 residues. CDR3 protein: CASSYAGQQETQYF. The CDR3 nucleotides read TGTGCCAGCAGCTATGCAGGACAGCAAGAGACCCAGTACTTC.

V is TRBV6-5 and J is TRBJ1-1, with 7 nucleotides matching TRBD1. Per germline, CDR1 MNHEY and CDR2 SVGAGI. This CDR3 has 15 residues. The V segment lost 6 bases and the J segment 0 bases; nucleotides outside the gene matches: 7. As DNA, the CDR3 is TGTGCCAGCAGCCCAGACAGGGTTTTGAACACTGAAGCTTTCTTT. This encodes CASSPDRVLNTEAFF.

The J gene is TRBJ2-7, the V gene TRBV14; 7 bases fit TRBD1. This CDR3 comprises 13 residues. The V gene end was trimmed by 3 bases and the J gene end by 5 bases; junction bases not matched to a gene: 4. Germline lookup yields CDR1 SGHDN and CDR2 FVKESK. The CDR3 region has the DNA TGTGCCAGCAGCCAGGGGACAGCCGACGAGCAGTACTTC. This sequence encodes CASSQGTADEQYF.

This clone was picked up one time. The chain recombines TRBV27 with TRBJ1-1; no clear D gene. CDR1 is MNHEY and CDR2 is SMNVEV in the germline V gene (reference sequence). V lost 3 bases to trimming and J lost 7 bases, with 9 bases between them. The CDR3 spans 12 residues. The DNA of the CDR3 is TGTGCCAGCAGTTTGGGTGGCAGTGAAGCTTTCTTT. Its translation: CASSLGGSEAFF.

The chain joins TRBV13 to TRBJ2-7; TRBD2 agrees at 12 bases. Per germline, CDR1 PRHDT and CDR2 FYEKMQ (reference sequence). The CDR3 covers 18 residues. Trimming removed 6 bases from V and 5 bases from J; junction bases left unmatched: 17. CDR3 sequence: CASRPTSGGPSQSDEQYF. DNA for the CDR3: TGTGCCAGCAGACCAACTAGCGGGGGGCCCAGTCAGTCTGACGAGCAGTACTTC.

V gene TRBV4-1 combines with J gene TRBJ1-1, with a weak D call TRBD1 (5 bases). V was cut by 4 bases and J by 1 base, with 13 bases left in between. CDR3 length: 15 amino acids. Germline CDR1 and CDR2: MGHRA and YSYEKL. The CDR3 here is CASSPPRQKNTEAFF. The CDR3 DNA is TGCGCCAGCAGCCCCCCACGACAGAAGAACACTGAAGCTTTCTTT.

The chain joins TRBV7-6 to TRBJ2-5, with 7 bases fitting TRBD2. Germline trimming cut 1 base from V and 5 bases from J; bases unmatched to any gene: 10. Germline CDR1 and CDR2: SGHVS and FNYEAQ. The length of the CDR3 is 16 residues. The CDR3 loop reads CASSLGVGGPGETQYF. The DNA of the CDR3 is TGTGCCAGCAGCTTAGGAGTGGGAGGGCCGGGGGAGACCCAGTACTTC.

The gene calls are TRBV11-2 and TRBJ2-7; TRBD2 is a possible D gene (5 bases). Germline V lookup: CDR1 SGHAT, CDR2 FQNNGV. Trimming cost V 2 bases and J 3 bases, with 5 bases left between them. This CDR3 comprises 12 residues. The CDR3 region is CASSLTSYEQYF. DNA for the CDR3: TGTGCCAGCAGCTTAACTAGCTACGAGCAGTACTTC.

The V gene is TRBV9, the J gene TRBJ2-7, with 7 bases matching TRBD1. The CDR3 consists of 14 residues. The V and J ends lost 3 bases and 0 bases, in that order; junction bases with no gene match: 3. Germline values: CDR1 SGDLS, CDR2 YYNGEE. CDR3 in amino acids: CASSEGDSSYEQYF. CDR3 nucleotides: TGTGCCAGCAGCGAGGGGGACAGCTCCTACGAGCAGTACTTC.

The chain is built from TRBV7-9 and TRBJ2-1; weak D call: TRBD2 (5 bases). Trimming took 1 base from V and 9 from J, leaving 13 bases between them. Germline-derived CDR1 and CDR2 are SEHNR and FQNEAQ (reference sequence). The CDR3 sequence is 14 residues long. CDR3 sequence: CASSLEYVGSEQFF. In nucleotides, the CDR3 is TGTGCCAGCAGCTTAGAGTACGTGGGGAGTGAGCAGTTCTTC.

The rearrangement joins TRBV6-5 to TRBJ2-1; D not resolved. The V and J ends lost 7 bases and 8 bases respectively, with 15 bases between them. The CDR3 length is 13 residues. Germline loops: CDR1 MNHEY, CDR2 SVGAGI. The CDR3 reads CASKELGLDEQFF. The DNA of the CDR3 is TGTGCCAGCAAGGAGCTCGGTTTGGATGAGCAGTTCTTC.

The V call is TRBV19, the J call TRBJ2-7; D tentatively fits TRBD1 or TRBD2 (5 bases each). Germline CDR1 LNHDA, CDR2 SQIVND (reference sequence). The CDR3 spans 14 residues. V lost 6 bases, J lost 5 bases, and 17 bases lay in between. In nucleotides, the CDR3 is TGTGCCAGTAGCCCGGGGACCGCGTGGGACGAGCAGTACTTC. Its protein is CASSPGTAWDEQYF.

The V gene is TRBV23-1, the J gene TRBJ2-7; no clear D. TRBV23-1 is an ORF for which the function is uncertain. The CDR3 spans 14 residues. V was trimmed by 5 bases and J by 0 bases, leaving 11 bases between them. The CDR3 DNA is TGCGCCAGCAGTTCGAACAAGCGCTCCTACGAGCAGTACTTC. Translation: CASSSNKRSYEQYF.

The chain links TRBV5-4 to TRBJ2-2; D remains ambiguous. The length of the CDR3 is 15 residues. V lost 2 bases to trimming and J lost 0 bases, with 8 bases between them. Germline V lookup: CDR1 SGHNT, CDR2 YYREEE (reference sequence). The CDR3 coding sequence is TGTGCCAGCAGCTTTGGCGTTCCGAACACCGGGGAGCTGTTTTTT. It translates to CASSFGVPNTGELFF. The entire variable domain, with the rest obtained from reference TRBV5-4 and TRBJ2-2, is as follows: ETGVTQSPTHLIKTRGQQVTLRCSSQSGHNTVSWYQQALGQGPQFIFQYYREEENGRGNFPPRFSGLQFPNYSSELNVNALELDDSALYLCASSFGVPNTGELFFGEGSRLTVL.

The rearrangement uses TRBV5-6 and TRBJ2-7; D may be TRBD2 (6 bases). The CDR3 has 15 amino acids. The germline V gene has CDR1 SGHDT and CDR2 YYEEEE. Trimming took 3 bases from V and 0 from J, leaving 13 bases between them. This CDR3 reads CASSWRGSSSYEQYF. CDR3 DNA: TGTGCCAGCAGCTGGCGGGGATCTAGCTCCTACGAGCAGTACTTC.

In DNA form, the CDR3 reads TGTGCCAGCAGCCTCCTTAATCCGACAGGGTTTGATGGCTACACCTTC. It encodes CASSLLNPTGFDGYTF. The gene calls are TRBV4-2 and TRBJ1-2; the match to TRBD1 covers 7 bases. This CDR3 comprises 16 residues. V lost 4 bases to trimming and J lost 6 bases; unmatched junction nucleotides: 14. Germline CDR1 reads LGHNA; CDR2 reads YNFKEQ.

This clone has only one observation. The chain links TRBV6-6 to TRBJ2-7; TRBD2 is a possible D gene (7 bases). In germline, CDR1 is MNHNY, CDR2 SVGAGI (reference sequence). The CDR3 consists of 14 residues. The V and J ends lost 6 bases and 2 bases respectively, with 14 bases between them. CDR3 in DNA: TGTGCCAGCAGGGGAGGGGGAGTGGCCTACGAGCAGTACTTC. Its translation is CASRGGGVAYEQYF.

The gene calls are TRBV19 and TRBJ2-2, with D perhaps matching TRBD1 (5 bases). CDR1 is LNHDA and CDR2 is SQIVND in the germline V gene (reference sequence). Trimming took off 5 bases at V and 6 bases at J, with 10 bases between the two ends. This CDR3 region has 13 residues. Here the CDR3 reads CASSQAGSGELFF. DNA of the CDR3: TGTGCCAGTAGTCAGGCAGGGTCCGGGGAGCTGTTTTTT. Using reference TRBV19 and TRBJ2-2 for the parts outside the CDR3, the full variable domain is DGGITQSPKYLFRKEGQNVTLSCEQNLNHDAMYWYRQDPGQGLRLIYYSQIVNDFQKGDIAEGYSVSREKKESFPLTVTSAQKNPTAFYLCASSQAGSGELFFGEGSRLTVL.

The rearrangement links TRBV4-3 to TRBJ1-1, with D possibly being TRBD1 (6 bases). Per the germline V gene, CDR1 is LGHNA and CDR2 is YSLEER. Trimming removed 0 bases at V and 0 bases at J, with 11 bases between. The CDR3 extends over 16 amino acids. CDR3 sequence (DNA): TGCGCCAGCAGCCAAGAGGGGGGGCTGGTGAACACTGAAGCTTTCTTT. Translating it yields CASSQEGGLVNTEAFF.

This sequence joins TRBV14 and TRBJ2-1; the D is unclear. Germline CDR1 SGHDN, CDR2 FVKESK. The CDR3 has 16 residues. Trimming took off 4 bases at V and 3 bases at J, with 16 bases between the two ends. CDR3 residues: CASSPPQVKDYNEQFF. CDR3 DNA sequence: TGTGCCAGCAGCCCGCCGCAGGTCAAGGACTACAATGAGCAGTTCTTC.

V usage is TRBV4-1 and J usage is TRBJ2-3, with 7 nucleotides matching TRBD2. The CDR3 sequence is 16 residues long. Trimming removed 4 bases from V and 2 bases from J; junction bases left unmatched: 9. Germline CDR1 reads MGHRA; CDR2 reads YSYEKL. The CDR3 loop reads CASSPTASGSTDTQYF. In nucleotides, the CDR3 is TGCGCCAGCAGCCCTACCGCTAGCGGTTCCACAGATACGCAGTATTTT.

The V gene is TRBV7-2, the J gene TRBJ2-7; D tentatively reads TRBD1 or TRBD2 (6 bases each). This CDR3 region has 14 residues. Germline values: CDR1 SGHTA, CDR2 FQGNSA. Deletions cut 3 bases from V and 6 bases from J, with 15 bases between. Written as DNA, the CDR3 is TGTGCCAGCAGCTTGGTTCCGGGGGCGGGCGAGCAGTACTTC. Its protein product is CASSLVPGAGEQYF.

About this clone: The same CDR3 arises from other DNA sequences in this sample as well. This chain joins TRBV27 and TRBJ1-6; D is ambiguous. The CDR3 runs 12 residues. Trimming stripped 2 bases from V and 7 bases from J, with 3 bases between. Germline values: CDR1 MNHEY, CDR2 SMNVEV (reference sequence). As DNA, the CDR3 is TGTGCCAGCAGTTTAAGGAATTCACCCCTCCACTTT. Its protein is CASSLRNSPLHF.